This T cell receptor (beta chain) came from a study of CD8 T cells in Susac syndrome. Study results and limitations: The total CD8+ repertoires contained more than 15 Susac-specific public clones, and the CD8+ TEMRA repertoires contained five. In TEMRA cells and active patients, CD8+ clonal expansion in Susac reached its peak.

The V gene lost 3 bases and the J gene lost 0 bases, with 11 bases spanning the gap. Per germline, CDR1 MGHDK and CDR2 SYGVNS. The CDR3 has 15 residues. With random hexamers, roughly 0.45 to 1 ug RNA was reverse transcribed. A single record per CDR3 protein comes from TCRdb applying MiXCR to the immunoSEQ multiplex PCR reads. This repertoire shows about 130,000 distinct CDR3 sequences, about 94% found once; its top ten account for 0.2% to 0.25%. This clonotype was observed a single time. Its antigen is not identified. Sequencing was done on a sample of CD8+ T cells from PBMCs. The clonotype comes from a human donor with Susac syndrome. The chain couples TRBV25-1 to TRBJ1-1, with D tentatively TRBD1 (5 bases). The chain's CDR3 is CASSDRAGMNTEAFF. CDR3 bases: TGTGCCAGCAGTGACAGGGCCGGAATGAACACTGAAGCTTTCTTT.